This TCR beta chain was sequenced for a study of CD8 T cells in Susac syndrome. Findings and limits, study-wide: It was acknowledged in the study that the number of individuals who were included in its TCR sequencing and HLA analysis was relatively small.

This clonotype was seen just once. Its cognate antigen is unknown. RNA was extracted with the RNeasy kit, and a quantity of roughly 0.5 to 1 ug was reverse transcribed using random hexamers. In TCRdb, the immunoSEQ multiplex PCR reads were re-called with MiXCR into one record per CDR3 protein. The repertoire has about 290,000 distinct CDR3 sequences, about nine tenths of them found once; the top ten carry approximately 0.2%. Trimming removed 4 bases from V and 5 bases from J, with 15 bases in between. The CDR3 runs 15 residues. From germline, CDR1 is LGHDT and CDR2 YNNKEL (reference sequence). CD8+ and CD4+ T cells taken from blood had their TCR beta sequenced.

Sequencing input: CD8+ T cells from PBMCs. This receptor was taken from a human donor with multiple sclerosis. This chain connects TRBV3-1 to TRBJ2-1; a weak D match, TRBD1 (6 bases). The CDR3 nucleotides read TGTGCCAGCAGCCGAAAGGGGGACGGTCACAATGAGCAGTTCTTC. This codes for CASSRKGDGHNEQFF.